The T cell receptor beta chain under discussion was sequenced for a study of post-analysis software for immune sequencing data. Overall study results and limits: With F measure, samples from one preparation batch clustered together strongly. Patients carried roughly five TRBV segments more frequently than controls did, and TRBV5-6, TRBV5-1 and TRBV20-1 were among them.

CDR1 is MNHEY and CDR2 is SVGAGI in the germline V gene. Deletions cut 6 bases from V and 1 base from J, with 9 bases between. This CDR3 has 14 amino acids. This clonotype has just a few counts. Its antigen is not known. Unique molecular identifiers featured in each of the TCR beta cDNA libraries. TCRdb reprocessed the PCR reads via MiXCR and lists one record per CDR3 protein. Of about 570,000 distinct CDR3 sequences in the sample, around a third were seen once. This chain connects TRBV6-5 to TRBJ1-4; tentative D call: TRBD1 (6 bases). Input material: blood. This clonotype was obtained from a girl aged 2 to 17 with multiple sclerosis. CDR3 in amino acids: CASRVQGTNEKLFF. The DNA of the CDR3 is TGTGCCAGCAGGGTACAGGGAACTAATGAAAAACTGTTTTTT.